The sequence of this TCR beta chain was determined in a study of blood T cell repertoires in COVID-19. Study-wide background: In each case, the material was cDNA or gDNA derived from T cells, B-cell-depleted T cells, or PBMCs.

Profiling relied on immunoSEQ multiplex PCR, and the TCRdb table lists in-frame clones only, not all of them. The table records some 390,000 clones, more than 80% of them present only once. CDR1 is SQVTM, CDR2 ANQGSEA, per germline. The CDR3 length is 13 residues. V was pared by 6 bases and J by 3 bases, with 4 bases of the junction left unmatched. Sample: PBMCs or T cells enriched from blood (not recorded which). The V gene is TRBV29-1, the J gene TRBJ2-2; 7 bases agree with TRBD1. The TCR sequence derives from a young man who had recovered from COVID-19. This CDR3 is CSVLDRDTGELFF. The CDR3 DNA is TGCAGCGTGCTTGACAGGGACACCGGGGAGCTGTTTTTT.